The rows below give T cell receptor beta chains drawn from one sample of a study of T cell responses to AZD1222 COVID-19 vaccine. Only in-frame clones appear in the TCRdb table, and some are missing; sequencing was by immunoSEQ multiplex PCR. The table records just under 75,000 clones, around 80% of them present only once. The starting material was peripheral blood, obtained 28 days after the second AZD1222 dose. The origin of the receptors is an adult who received the AZD1222 COVID-19 vaccine. Both conserved end residues are part of each CDR3. Each record gives: D gene, J gene, V gene, clone size, CDR3 DNA, CDR3 protein. D genes are given only for firm matches. Clone size, where shown, is once, few, many, or a class for clones that have expanded.

TRBD1,TRBJ1-2,TRBV7-3,once,TGTGCCAGCAGCTCGAGACAGGGGCACGACTACACCTTC,CASSSRQGHDYTF
TRBD1,TRBJ1-6,TRBV7-2,once,TGTGCCAGCAGGCAGGGGGTGGGTAATTCACCCCTCCACTTT,CASRQGVGNSPLHF
TRBD1,TRBJ1-6,TRBV6-1,NA,TGTGCCAGCAGTGAAGCCGGGACAGGGAAGCAGGCCCTCCACTTT,CASSEAGTGKQALHF
TRBD1,TRBJ1-6,TRBV11-2,NA,TGTGCCAGCAGCTTTCGACAGGGGAATTCACCCCTCCACTTT,CASSFRQGNSPLHF
TRBD2,TRBJ2-3,TRBV7-9,NA,TGTGCCAGCAGCTCGGGACTAGCGGGGGTTGCAGATACGCAGTATTTT,CASSSGLAGVADTQYF
NA,TRBJ2-2,TRBV11-3,few,TGTGCCAGCAGCCCAGGACCGGTCACCGGGGAGCTGTTTTTT,CASSPGPVTGELFF
NA,TRBJ2-1,TRBV6-5,NA,TGTGCCAGCAACCCAGGGGCGGTAATTGGCAATGAGCAGTTCTTC,CASNPGAVIGNEQFF
TRBD1,TRBJ2-5,TRBV6-1,once,TGTGCCAGCAGTGAAGCTCCGACAGGGCCTCAGGAGACCCAGTACTTC,CASSEAPTGPQETQYF
TRBD2,TRBJ2-3,TRBV24-1,NA,TGTGCCACCAGAGGGACTAGCGGGGAGGCAGATACGCAGTATTTT,CATRGTSGEADTQYF
NA,TRBJ1-5,TRBV3-1/TRBV3-2,NA,TGTGCCAGCAGCCGCAGACGTGGGTCCGAACAGCCCCAGCATTTT,CASSRRRGSEQPQHF
NA,TRBJ2-7,TRBV7-9,once,TGTGCCAGCAGCTTATTTGGGGACGAGCAGTACTTC,CASSLFGDEQYF
NA,TRBJ2-3,TRBV7-2,NA,TGTGCCAGCAGCTTAGACGGAGATACGCAGTATTTT,CASSLDGDTQYF
NA,TRBJ2-5,TRBV5-1,NA,TGCGCCAGCAGCTTGGGGCAGGAGGAGACCCAGTACTTC,CASSLGQEETQYF
NA,TRBJ1-4,TRBV5-1,NA,TGCGCCAGCAGCCCAGGGGAGGAAAAACTGTTTTTT,CASSPGEEKLFF
NA,TRBJ2-7,TRBV5-5,NA,TGTGCCAGCAGCCCCACAGTGGTTGGAGTGGCTGAGCAGTACTTC,CASSPTVVGVAEQYF
TRBD1,TRBJ1-1,TRBV30,few,TGTGCCTGGAGTTGGGGGACAGGGGACACTGAAGCTTTCTTT,CAWSWGTGDTEAFF
NA,TRBJ1-4,TRBV3-1/TRBV3-2,NA,TGTGACAGCAGCGACAGCCAAGTCTTAGGGTATCAGAGTGAAAAACTGTTTTTT,CDSSDSQVLGYQSEKLFF
NA,TRBJ2-7,TRBV5-1,NA,TGCGCCAGCAGCTTTGGAAGGGGGAACGAGCAGTACTTC,CASSFGRGNEQYF
NA,TRBJ1-6,TRBV5-1,NA,TGCGCCAGCAGCTTAGGGACTGGCCCTTATAATTCACCCCTCCACTTT,CASSLGTGPYNSPLHF
NA,TRBJ1-2,TRBV4-2,NA,TGTGCCAGCAGCCAATCGGACAGTAACTATGGCTACACCTTC,CASSQSDSNYGYTF
NA,TRBJ1-6,TRBV4-3,NA,TGCGCCAGCAGCCAAGATATAAAGTTTGGGAGCTCCTATAATTCACCCCTCCACTTT,CASSQDIKFGSSYNSPLHF
NA,TRBJ1-1,TRBV27,NA,TGTGCCAGCAGTTCGCGTGTCGGGGAGGATACTGAAGCTTTCTTT,CASSSRVGEDTEAFF
NA,TRBJ1-4,TRBV30,few,TGTGCCTGGAGTGTATCAAATGAAAAACTGTTTTTT,CAWSVSNEKLFF
TRBD2,TRBJ2-1,TRBV5-4,NA,TGTGCCAGCAGCTTGGAGACTAGCGCGTACAATGAGCAGTTCTTC,CASSLETSAYNEQFF
NA,TRBJ1-5,TRBV9,NA,TGTGCCAGCAGCGTCCGACAAGTCAATCAGCCCCAGCATTTT,CASSVRQVNQPQHF